This T cell receptor (beta chain) was identified during a study of radiotherapy plus CTLA-4 blockade in lung cancer. The wider study: Objective responses were seen in over 15% of patients, disease control in about 30%.

The data were produced by immunoSEQ multiplex PCR, yet TCRdb's version contains in-frame clones alone and is incomplete. The sample records 75,000 to 100,000 clones, around 83% being singletons. Those with chemo-refractory metastatic non-small-cell lung cancer were treated with focal radiation combined with CTLA-4 blockade using ipilimumab. V lost 1 base, J lost 1 base, and 9 bases lay in between. The CDR3 spans 15 residues. CDR1 and CDR2 from the germline V gene are SGHTA and FQGNSA. This sequence originates from a human donor with non-small cell lung cancer who had a partial response to radiotherapy plus ipilimumab. The sequences come from peripheral blood, collected from a patient treated with radiotherapy plus ipilimumab. The chain links TRBV7-2 to TRBJ2-3; no definite D call. The CDR3 DNA sequence: TGTGCCAGCAGCTTAGGGGCAGTAGGCACAGATACGCAGTATTTT. It is translated as CASSLGAVGTDTQYF.